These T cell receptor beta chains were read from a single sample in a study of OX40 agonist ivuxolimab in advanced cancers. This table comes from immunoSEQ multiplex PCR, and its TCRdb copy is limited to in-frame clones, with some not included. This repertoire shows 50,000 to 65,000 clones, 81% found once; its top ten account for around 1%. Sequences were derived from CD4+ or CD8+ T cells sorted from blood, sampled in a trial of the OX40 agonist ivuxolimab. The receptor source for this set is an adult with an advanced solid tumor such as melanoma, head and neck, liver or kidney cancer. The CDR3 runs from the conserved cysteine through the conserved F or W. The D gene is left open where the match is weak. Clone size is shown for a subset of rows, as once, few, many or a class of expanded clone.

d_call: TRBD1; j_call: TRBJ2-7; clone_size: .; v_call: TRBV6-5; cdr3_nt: TGTGCCAGCAGCACCGGGACAGGGGGCAACGAGCAGTACTTC; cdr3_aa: CASSTGTGGNEQYF
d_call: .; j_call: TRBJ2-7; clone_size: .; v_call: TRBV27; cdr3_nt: TGTGCCAGCGGGGATAGGACTGAGCAGTACTTC; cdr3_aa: CASGDRTEQYF
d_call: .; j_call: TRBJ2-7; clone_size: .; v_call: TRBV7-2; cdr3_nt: TGTGCCAGCAGCCGGAGGGGGTACGAGCAGTACTTC; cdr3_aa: CASSRRGYEQYF
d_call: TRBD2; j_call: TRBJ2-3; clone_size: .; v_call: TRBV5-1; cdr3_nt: TGCGCCAGCAGCTTAACGGGCGGGGGGATTTATACGCAGTATTTT; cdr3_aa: CASSLTGGGIYTQYF
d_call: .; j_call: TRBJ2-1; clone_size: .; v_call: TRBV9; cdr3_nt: TGTGCCAGCAGCGCATCCGAAGGGGGGCCCTACAATGAGCAGTTCTTC; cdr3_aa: CASSASEGGPYNEQFF
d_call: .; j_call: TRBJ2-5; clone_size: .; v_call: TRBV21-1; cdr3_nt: TGTGCCAGCCTCGACAGGGTAGGGACCCAGTACTTC; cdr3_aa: CASLDRVGTQYF
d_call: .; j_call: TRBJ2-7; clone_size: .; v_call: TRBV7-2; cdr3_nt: TGTGCCAGCAGCCCCGGGACGGGAATCCCCTCCTACGAGCAGTACTTC; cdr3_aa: CASSPGTGIPSYEQYF
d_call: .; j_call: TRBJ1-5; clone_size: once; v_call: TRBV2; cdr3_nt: TGTGCCAGCAGTTATGTCCGAAATCAGCCCCAGCATTTT; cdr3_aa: CASSYVRNQPQHF
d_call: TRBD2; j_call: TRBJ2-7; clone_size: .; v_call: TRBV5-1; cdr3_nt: TGCGCCAGCAGCTTTAGGGGCCGGGGGGGAGACGACTACGAGCAGTACTTC; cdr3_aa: CASSFRGRGGDDYEQYF
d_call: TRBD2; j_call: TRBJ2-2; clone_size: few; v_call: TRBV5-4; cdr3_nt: TGTGCCAGCGGAGGCGGGGGGGCGTACACCGGGGAGCTGTTTTTT; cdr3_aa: CASGGGGAYTGELFF
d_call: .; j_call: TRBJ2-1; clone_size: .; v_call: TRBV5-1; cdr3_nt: TGCGCCAGCAGCTTGGTTCCAGGGAGTTTGCATGAGCAGTTCTTC; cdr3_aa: CASSLVPGSLHEQFF
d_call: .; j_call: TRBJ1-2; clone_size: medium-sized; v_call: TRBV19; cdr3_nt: TGTGCCAGTAGTCAGGGGTTGCTCTACACCTTC; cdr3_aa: CASSQGLLYTF
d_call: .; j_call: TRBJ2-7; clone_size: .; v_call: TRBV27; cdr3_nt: TGTGCCAGCAGTTTTGCCTTGAATTACGAGCAGTACTTC; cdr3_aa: CASSFALNYEQYF
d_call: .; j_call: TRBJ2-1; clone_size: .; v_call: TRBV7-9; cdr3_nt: TGTGCCAGCAGCTATACTCATGTTGAGCAGTTCTTC; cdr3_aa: CASSYTHVEQFF
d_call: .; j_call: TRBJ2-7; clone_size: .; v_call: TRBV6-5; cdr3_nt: TGTGCCAGCAGCCACGGGACGGCGTTGTCCGAGCAGTACTTC; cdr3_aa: CASSHGTALSEQYF
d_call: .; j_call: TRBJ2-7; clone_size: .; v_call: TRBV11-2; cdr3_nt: TGTGCCAGCAGCCGGACAGTCTACGAGCAGTACTTC; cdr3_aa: CASSRTVYEQYF
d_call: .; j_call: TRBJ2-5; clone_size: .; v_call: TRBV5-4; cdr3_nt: TGTGCCAGCCACACCAGGGGCGAGACCCAGTACTTC; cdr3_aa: CASHTRGETQYF
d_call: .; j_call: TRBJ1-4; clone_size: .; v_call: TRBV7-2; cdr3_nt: TGTGCCAGCACCCTCCTGGGTGGTCTTTCGAATGAAAAACTGTTTTTT; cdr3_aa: CASTLLGGLSNEKLFF
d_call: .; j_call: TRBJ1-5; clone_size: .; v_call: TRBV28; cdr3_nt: TGTGCCAGCAGGCCCGGAGAGGCGTATCAGCCCCAGCATTTT; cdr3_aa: CASRPGEAYQPQHF
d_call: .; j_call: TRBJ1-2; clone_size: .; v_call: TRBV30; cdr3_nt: TGTGCCTGCTTTTTACCTGGGTGGAGCTATGGCTACACCTTC; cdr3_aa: CACFLPGWSYGYTF
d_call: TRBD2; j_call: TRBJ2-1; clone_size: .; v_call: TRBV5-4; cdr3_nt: TGTGCCAGCAGCCGTCTAGCGGGGGGGATAAATGAGCAGTTCTTC; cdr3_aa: CASSRLAGGINEQFF
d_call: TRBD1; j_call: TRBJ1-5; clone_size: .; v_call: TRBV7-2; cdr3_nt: TGTGCCAGCAGCTTAGCGGGGACAGGGAATCAGCCCCAGCATTTT; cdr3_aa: CASSLAGTGNQPQHF
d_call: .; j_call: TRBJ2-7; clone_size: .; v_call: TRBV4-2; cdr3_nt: TGTGCCAGCAGCCAAGATCCGATCTCCTACGAGCAGTACTTC; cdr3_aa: CASSQDPISYEQYF
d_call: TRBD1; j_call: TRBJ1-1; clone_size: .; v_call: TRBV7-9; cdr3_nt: TGTGCCAGCAGCTTAGCGACAGGGGAGACTGAAGCTTTCTTT; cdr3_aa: CASSLATGETEAFF
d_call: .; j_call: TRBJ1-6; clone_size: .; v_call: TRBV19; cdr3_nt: TGTGCCAGTAGTACGCGCGATTCACCCCTCCACTTT; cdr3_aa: CASSTRDSPLHF
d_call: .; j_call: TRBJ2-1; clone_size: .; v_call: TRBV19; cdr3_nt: TGTGCCAGTAGTTCCGGGACAAACAAGAATGAGCAGTTCTTC; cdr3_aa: CASSSGTNKNEQFF
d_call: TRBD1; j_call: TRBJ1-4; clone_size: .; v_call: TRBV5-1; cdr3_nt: TGCGCCAGCAGCTTGGTACCAGGGGGAGTAGGTGAAAAACTGTTTTTT; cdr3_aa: CASSLVPGGVGEKLFF
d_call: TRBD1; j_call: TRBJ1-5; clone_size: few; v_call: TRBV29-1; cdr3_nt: TGCAGCGTACGACAGGGGATGGATCAGCCCCAGCATTTT; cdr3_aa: CSVRQGMDQPQHF
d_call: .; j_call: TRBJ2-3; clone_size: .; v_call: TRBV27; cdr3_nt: TGTGCCAGCAGTTTAGATTTGGTGGTGGCTACATCAGATACGCAGTATTTT; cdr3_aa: CASSLDLVVATSDTQYF
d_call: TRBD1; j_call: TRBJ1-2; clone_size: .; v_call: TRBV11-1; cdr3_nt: TGTGCCAGCAGCTTACCAAATGGGGGCACAGGGGTTGGGGGCTACACCTTC; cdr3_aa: CASSLPNGGTGVGGYTF
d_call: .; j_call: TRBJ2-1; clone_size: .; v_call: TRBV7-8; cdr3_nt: TGTGCCAGCAGCACCCTGATGGAGGACGAGCAGTTCTTC; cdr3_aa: CASSTLMEDEQFF
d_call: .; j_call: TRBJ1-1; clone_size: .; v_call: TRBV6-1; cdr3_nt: TGTGCCAGCAGTGTGGACGGGATACCTGAAGCTTTCTTT; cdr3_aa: CASSVDGIPEAFF
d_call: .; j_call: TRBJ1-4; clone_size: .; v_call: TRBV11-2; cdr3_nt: TGTGCCAGCAGCCTCTTCGCTCCGGGGCTGGCAACTAATGAAAAACTGTTTTTT; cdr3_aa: CASSLFAPGLATNEKLFF
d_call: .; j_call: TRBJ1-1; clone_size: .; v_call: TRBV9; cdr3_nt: TGTGCCAGCAGCGTAGGATCGGTTCCAGGCACTGAAGCTTTCTTT; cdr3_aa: CASSVGSVPGTEAFF
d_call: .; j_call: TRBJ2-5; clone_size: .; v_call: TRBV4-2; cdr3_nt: TGTGCCAGCAGCCAAGAAAGTGGGACCCAGTACTTC; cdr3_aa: CASSQESGTQYF
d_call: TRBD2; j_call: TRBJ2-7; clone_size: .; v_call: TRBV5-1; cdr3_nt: TGCGCCAGCAGGTTGGAGGGACTAGGCGAGCAGTACTTC; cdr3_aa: CASRLEGLGEQYF
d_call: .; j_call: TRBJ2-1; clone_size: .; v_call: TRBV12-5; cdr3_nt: TGTGCTAGTGGCCTTAAAGGGTCTGAGGCCTACAATGAGCAGTTCTTC; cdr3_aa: CASGLKGSEAYNEQFF
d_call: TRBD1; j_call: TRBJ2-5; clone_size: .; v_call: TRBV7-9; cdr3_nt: TGTGCCAGCAGCTTCAGACAGGGAGAGACCCAGTACTTC; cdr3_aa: CASSFRQGETQYF
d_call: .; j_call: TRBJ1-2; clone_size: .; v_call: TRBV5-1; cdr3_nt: TGCGCCAGCAGGTCAGGGGATGGCTACACCTTC; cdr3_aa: CASRSGDGYTF
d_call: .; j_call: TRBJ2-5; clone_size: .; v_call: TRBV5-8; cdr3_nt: TGTGCCAGCAGCTTGCCCCTCAGTTACTTC; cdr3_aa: CASSLPLSYF
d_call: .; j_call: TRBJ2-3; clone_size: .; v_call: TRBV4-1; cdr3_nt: TGCGCCAGCAACCGGGACATAAGCACAGATACGCAGTATTTT; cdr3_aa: CASNRDISTDTQYF
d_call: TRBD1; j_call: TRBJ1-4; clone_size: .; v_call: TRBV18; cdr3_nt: TGTGCCAGCTCACGAATATCCCCGGGACAGGGGGCAGTACAGGATAATGAAAAACTGTTTTTT; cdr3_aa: CASSRISPGQGAVQDNEKLFF
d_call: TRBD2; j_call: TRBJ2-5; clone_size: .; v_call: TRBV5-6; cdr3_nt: TGTGCCAGCAGCAAGGGACTAGCGGGAACGGAGACCCAGTACTTC; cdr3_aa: CASSKGLAGTETQYF
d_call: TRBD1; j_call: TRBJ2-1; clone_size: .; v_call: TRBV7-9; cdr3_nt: TGTGCCAGCAGCTTAGCAGGGACAGAGGGGCATGAGCAGTTCTTC; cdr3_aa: CASSLAGTEGHEQFF
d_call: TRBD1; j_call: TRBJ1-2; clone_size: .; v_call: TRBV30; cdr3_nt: TGTGCCTGGAGATTGAAGGGGGCGGAGGGTGGCTACACCTTC; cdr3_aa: CAWRLKGAEGGYTF
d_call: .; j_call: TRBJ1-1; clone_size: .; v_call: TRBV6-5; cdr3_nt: TGTGCCAGCAGCCTGACGGTTGGGGGTTACACTGAAGCTTTCTTT; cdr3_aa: CASSLTVGGYTEAFF
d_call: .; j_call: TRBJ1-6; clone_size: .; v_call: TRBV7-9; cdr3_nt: TGTGCCAGCAGCTTAACGGCAGGGACATCACCCCTCCACTTT; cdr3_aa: CASSLTAGTSPLHF
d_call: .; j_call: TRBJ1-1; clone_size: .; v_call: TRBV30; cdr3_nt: TGTGCCTGGAGTGACTCCATCATGAACACTGAAGCTTTCTTT; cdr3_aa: CAWSDSIMNTEAFF
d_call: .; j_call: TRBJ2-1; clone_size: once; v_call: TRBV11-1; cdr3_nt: TGTGCCAGCAGCTTAGGGGGTGAGCAGTTCTTC; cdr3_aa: CASSLGGEQFF
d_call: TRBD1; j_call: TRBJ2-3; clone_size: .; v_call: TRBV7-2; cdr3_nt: TGTGCCAGCAGCCTCGGACAGGCCAGCGCAGATACGCAGTATTTT; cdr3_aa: CASSLGQASADTQYF
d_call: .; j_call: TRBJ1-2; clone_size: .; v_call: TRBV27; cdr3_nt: TGTGCCAGCAGTTTATCTTATGGGGAACTCAACTATGGCTACACCTTC; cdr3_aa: CASSLSYGELNYGYTF
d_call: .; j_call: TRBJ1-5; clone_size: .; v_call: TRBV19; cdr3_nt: TGTGCCACCCGGGACGTGGCCAATCAGCCCCAGCATTTT; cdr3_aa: CATRDVANQPQHF
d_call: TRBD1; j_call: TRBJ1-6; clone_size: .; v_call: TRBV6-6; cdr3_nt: TGTGCCAGCAGTTACCCGTCGACAGGGGCTGATTCACCCCTCCACTTT; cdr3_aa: CASSYPSTGADSPLHF
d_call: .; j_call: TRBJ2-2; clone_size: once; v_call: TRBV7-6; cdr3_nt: TGTGCCAGCAGACGGGACATAACGAACACCGGGGAGCTGTTTTTT; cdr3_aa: CASRRDITNTGELFF
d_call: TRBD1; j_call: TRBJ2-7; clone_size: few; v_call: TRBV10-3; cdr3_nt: TGTGCCATCACCCACTCACCCCGGACAGGGATCTCCTACGAGCAGTACTTC; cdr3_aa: CAITHSPRTGISYEQYF
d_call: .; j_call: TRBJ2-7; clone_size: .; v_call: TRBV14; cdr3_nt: TGTGCCAGCAGCCCCCTCGTCTGGGGTAGCTCCTACGAGCAGTACTTC; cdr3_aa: CASSPLVWGSSYEQYF